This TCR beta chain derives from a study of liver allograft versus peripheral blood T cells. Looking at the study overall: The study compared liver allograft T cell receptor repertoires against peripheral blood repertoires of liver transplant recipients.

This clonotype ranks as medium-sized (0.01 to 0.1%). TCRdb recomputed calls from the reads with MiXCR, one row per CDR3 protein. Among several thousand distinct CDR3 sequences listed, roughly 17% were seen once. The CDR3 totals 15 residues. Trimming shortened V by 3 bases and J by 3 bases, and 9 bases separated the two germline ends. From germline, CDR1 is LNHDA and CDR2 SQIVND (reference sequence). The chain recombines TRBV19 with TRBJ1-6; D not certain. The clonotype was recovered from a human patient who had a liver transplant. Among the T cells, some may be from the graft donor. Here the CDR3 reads CASSMGGFYNSPLHF. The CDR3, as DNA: TGTGCCAGTAGTATGGGAGGTTTCTATAATTCACCCCTCCACTTT.